This T cell receptor (beta chain) emerged from a study of T cells after yellow fever vaccination. This clonotype was detected a few times. Its antigen is unidentified. Overall study results and limits: Weaker overall was a secondary response that nonetheless peaked faster, on day 5 versus 15. Contamination by abundant bulk-population clonotypes could be present in FACS-sorted repertoires.

Trimming at V came to 6 bases and at J to 5 bases, leaving 6 bases not matched to a gene. Germline V gene data show CDR1 as DFQATT and CDR2 as SNEGSKA (reference sequence). This CDR3 has 14 amino acids. TCRdb called the 5' RACE reads again in MiXCR, with one record for every CDR3 protein. This sample has some 350,000 distinct CDR3 sequences, with roughly 3.9% found just once. This rearrangement joins TRBV20-1 to TRBJ2-1; 11 nucleotides match TRBD2. The receptor comes from a man in his late teens or twenties who received the YFV17D yellow fever vaccine. The source material was PBMCs, sampled 5 days after the yellow fever booster vaccination. The CDR3 loop is CSAKILAGDNEQFF. The CDR3 nucleotides read TGCAGTGCCAAGATACTAGCGGGGGACAATGAGCAGTTCTTC.